One and the same sample provided the 5 T cell receptor beta chains below, sequenced in a study of coeliac disease. Produced via immunoSEQ multiplex PCR; TCRdb's table is partial and in-frame only. This table has about 5,300 clones, 54% appearing once. Sequenced material: intraepithelial lymphocytes from the gut. These TCRs come from a woman in her 30s with active celiac disease.

This sequence joins TRBV29-1 and TRBJ2-7; D not certain. The V gene lost 3 bases and the J gene lost 6 bases, with 12 bases spanning the gap. Germline V CDR1 and CDR2: SQVTM, ANQGSEA. This CDR3 spans 12 amino acids. The CDR3 protein is CSVDLGMIEQYF. The CDR3 nucleotides are TGCAGCGTTGATCTAGGAATGATCGAGCAGTACTTC.

The V gene is TRBV29-1, the J gene TRBJ1-2, with 7 bases that match TRBD1. Trimming at V came to 7 bases and at J to 13 bases, leaving 12 bases not matched to a gene. Per germline, CDR1 SQVTM and CDR2 ANQGSEA. This CDR3 is built from 11 residues. The CDR3 loop is CSGWDSLRTTF. For the CDR3, the DNA is TGCAGCGGATGGGACAGCTTACGGACCACCTTC.

In its sample, this clone was seen a few times. This chain connects TRBV28 to TRBJ1-6, with TRBD1 identical over 9 bases. V trimming: 3 bases; J trimming: 10 bases; junction bases outside the gene matches: 7. This CDR3 spans 15 amino acids. CDR1 is MDHEN, CDR2 SYDVKM, per germline. CDR3 nucleotide sequence: TGTGCCAGCAGTTTCCGGACAGGGGTTGGGTCACCCCTCCACTTT. This gives the protein CASSFRTGVGSPLHF.

This chain uses TRBV5-1 with TRBJ2-2; 11 nucleotides line up with TRBD2. CDR1 is SGHRS, CDR2 YFSETQ, per germline. V lost 4 bases to trimming and J lost 3 bases; unmatched junction nucleotides: 5. The CDR3 is 16 amino acids. The CDR3 sequence: CASSPSGGPYTGELFF. CDR3 DNA: TGCGCCAGCAGCCCTAGCGGGGGGCCGTACACCGGGGAGCTGTTTTTT.

This sequence joins TRBV19 and TRBJ1-2; 7 bases agree with TRBD1. The CDR3 contains 13 residues. Germline-derived CDR1 and CDR2 are LNHDA and SQIVND (reference sequence). J gave up 4 bases and V 4 bases, and 3 bases lay outside the gene matches. DNA for the CDR3: TGTGCCAGTAGTACCAGGACAGGCTATGGCTACACCTTC. It encodes CASSTRTGYGYTF.